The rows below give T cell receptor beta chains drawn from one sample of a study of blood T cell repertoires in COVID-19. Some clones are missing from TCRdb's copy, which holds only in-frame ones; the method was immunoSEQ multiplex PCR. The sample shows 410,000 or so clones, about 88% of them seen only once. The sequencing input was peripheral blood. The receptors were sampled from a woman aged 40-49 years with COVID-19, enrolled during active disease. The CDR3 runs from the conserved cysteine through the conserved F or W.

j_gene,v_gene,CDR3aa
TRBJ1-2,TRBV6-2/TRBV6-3,CASSLDRGYGYTF
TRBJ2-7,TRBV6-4,CASSFRDRDGEQYF
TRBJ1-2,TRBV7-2,CASSLQGSEWGGYTF
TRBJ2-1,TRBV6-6,CASSLGSSGPSYNEQFF
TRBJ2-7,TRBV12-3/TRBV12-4,CASSLGSDHEQYF
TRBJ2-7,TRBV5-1,CASSGYGQASYEQYF
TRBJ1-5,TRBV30,CAWSPGGWNQPQHF
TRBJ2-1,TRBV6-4,CASSAHPGGVSYNEQFF
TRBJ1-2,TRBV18,CASSPPFGRVGGYTF
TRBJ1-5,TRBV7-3,CASSRGGGNQPQHF
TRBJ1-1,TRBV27,CASRIQGAGTEAFF
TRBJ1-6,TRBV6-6,CASSFRGLFNSPLHF
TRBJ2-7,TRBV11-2,CASSLGDEQYF
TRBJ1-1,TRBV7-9,CASSVDRGRVTEAFF
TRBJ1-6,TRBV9,CASSVGRAYNSPLHF
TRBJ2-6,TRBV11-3,CASSLAEGTGANVLTF
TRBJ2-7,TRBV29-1,CSVGGGDPSYEQYF
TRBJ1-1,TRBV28,CASNSPRDRGFEAFF
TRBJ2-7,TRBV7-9,CASSLGAGGPRFDYEQYF
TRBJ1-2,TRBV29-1,CSVASYSNGYTF
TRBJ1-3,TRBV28,CASSLRAFSGNTIYF
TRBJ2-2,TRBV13,CASSLTSGRAGELFF
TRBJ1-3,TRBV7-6,CASSIGTVGNTIYF
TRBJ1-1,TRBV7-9,CASSLGDRVNTEAFF
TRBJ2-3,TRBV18,CASSQRTSGSTDTQYF
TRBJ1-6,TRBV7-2,CASSLLSDNSPLHF
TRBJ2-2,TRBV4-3,CASSLDVAGINTGELFF
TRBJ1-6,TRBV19,CATRGDLRDNSPLHF
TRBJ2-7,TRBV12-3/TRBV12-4,CASSPSGGHEQYF
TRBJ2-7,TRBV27,CASSSDRARVTYEQYF
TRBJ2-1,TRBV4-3,CASSQEGFGSPHEQFF
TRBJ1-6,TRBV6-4,CASSLTGLSPLHF
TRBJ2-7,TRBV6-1,CASSEVLLAGIYEQYF
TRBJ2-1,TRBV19,CASSILGASYNEQFF
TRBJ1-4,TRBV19,CASRPTAFSDEKLFF
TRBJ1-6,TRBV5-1,CASSLGGTLSYNSPLHF
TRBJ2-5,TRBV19,CASSTQALQETQYF